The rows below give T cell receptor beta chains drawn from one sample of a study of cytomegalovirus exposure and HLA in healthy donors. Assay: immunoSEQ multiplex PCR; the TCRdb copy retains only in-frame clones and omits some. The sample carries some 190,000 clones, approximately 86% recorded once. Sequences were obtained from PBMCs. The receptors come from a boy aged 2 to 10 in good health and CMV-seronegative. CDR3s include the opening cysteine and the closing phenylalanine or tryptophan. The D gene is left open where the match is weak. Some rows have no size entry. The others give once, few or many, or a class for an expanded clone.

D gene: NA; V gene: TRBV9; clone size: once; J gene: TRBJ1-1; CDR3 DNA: TGTGCCAGCAGCGCACAGGCGTCCGGAGAAGCTTTCTTT; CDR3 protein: CASSAQASGEAFF
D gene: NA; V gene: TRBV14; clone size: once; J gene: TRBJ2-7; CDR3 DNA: TGTGCCAGCAGCCATGGACTTTACGAGCAGTACTTC; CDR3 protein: CASSHGLYEQYF
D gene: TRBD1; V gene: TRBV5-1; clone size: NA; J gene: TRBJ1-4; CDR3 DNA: TGCGCCAGCAGCTTGGACAGGGGAGAAAAACTGTTTTTT; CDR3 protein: CASSLDRGEKLFF
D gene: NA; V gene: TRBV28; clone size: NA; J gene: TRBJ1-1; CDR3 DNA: TGTGCCAGCAGCCTCCTAGGGGCAAACACTGAAGCTTTCTTT; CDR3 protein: CASSLLGANTEAFF
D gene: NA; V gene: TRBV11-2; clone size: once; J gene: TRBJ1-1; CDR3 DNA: TGTGCCAGCAGCTTAGGAGGCGGGGTAGCTGAAGCTTTCTTT; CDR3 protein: CASSLGGGVAEAFF
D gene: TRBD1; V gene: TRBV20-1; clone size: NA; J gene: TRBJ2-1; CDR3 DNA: TGCAGTGCTGGGACAGTCAATGAGCAGTTCTTC; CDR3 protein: CSAGTVNEQFF
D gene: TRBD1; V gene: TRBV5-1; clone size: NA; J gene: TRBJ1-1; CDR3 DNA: TGCGCCAGCAGCTCCTTCGGACAGGCGAACACTGAAGCTTTCTTT; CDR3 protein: CASSSFGQANTEAFF
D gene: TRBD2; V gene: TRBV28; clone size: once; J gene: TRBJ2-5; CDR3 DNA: TGTGCCAGCAGTTTAGATTTAGCGGGGACCCAGTACTTC; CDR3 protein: CASSLDLAGTQYF
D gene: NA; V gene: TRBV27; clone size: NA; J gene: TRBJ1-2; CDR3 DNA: TGTGCCAGCAGTTTATCCACAGTGTTCCTCCAAAACTATGGCTACACCTTC; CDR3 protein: CASSLSTVFLQNYGYTF
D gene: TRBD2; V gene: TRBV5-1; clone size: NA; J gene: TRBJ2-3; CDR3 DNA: TGCGCCAGCAGCTTGTGGGGGTCTAGCGGGTTTAGCACAGATACGCAGTATTTT; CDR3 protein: CASSLWGSSGFSTDTQYF
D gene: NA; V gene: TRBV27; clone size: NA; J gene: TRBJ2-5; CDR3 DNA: TGTGCCAGCAGTGTACAGGGATACCAAGAGACCCAGTACTTC; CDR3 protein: CASSVQGYQETQYF
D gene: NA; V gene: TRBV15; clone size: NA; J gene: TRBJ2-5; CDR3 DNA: TGTGCCACCAGCAGAGATCTTTACGAGTCCCGAAAGACCCAGTACTTC; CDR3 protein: CATSRDLYESRKTQYF
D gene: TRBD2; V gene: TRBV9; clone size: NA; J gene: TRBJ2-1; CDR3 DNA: TGTGCCAGCAGCGTAGGGGGGACTAGCGGTATACATGAGCAGTTCTTC; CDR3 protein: CASSVGGTSGIHEQFF
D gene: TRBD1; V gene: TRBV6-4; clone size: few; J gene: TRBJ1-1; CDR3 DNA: TGTGCCAGCAGGAACTACAGGGGAGAAGCTTTCTTT; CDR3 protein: CASRNYRGEAFF
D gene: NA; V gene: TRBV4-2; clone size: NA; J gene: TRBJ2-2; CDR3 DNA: TGTGCCAGCAGCCAAGAAGTAACTATGTCCGGGGAGCTGTTTTTT; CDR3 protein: CASSQEVTMSGELFF
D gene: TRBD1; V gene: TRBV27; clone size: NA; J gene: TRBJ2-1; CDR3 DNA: TGTGCCAGCAGTTTAGGGCAGGGGGCGCGGGGTGAGCAGTTCTTC; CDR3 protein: CASSLGQGARGEQFF
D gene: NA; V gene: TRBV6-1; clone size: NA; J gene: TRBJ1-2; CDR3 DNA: TGTGCCAGCAGTGCAGGGCCGGACCTCGGAGGCTACACCTTC; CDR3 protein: CASSAGPDLGGYTF
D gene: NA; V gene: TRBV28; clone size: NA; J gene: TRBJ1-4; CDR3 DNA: TGTGCCAGCAGGGGGCAGGCCAATGAAAAACTGTTTTTT; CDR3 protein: CASRGQANEKLFF
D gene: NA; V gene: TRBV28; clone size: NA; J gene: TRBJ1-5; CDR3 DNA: TGTGCCAGCAGTCCCTCCTCGGGCAATCAGCCCCAGCATTTT; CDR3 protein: CASSPSSGNQPQHF
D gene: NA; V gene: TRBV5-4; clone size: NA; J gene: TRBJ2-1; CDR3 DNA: TGTGCCAGCAGCTTTTCTAGTATCAATGAGCAGTTCTTC; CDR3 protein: CASSFSSINEQFF
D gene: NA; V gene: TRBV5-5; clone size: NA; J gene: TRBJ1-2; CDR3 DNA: TGTGCCAGCGAGCCGGTACAGGGATCGGACTATGGCTACACCTTC; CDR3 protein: CASEPVQGSDYGYTF
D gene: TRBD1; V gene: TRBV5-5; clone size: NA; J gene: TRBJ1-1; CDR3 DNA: TGTGCCAGCAGCCTCGGACAGGTTGAAGCTTTCTTT; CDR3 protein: CASSLGQVEAFF
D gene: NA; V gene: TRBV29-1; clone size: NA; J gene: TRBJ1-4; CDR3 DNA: TGCAGCGTTAGGGGTCCAACTAATGAAAAACTGTTTTTT; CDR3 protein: CSVRGPTNEKLFF
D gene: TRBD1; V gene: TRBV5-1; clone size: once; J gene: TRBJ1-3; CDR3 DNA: TGCGCCAGCAGCGGCGGGACAGCAGAAAACACCATATATTTT; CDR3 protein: CASSGGTAENTIYF
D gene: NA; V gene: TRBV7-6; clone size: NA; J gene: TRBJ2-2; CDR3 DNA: TGTGCCAGCAGCAGCTTATCGGGACTCTTGAACACCGGGGAGCTGTTTTTT; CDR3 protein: CASSSLSGLLNTGELFF
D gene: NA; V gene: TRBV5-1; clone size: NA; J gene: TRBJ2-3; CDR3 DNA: TGCGCCAGCAGCTTGGTCGCGGGGCCAACTAGCACAGATACGCAGTATTTT; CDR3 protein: CASSLVAGPTSTDTQYF
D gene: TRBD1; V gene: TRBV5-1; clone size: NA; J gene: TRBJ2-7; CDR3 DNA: TGCGCCAGCAGAGACAGATCTGGACAGGATCCCTACGAGCAGTACTTC; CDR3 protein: CASRDRSGQDPYEQYF
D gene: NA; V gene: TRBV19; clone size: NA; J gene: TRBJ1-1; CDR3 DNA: TGTGCCAGTAGTCTCCAGACTTCGAGGGAGAACACTGAAGCTTTCTTT; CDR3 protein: CASSLQTSRENTEAFF
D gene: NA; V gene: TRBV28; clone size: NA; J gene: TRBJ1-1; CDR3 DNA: TGTGCCAGCAGTTTGATCACGGTGGGCGTCCCTGAAGCTTTCTTT; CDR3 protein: CASSLITVGVPEAFF
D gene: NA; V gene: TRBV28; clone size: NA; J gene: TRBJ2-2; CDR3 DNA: TGTGCCAGCAGCAGGGGTGATACCGGGGAGCTGTTTTTT; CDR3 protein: CASSRGDTGELFF
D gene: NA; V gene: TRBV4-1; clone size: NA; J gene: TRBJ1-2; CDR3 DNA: TGCGCCAGCAGCCAATATTATGGCTACACCTTC; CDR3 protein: CASSQYYGYTF
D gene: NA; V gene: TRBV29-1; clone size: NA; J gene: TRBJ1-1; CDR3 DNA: TGCAGCGCTGAGGTCTCGGGTGAAGGCACTGAAGCTTTCTTT; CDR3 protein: CSAEVSGEGTEAFF
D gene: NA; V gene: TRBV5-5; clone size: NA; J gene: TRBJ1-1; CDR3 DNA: TGTGCCAGCAGCTGGACACAAATGGCTGAAGCTTTCTTT; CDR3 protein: CASSWTQMAEAFF
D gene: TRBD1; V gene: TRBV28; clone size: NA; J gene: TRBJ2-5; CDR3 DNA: TGTGCCACCGAGGACAGGGCCGCCAGGACCCAGTACTTC; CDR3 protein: CATEDRAARTQYF
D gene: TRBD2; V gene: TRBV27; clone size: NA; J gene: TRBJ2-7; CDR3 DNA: TGTGCCAGCAGTTTAGGAAAGAGCGGGATCTACGAGCAGTACTTC; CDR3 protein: CASSLGKSGIYEQYF
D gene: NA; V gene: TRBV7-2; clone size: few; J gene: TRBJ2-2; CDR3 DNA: TGTGCCAGCAGCTTAGACCTAAACACCGGGGAGCTGTTTTTT; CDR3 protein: CASSLDLNTGELFF
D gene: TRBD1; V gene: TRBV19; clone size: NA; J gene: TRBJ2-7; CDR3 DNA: TGTGCCAGTAGTCTCGGACAGGGAAACTACGAGCAGTACTTC; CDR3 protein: CASSLGQGNYEQYF
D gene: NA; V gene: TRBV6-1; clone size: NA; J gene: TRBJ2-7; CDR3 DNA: TGTGCCAGCTTGCAGACAGGCCCGAAATCCTACGAGCAGTACTTC; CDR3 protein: CASLQTGPKSYEQYF
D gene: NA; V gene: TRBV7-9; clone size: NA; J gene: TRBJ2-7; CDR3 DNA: TGTGCCAGCAGCTTCGGCTCCTACGAGCAGTACTTC; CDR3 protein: CASSFGSYEQYF
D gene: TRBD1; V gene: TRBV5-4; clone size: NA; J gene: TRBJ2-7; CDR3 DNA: TGTGCCAGCAGTCCTTACCGACAGGGGGTTGACGAGCAGTACTTC; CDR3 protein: CASSPYRQGVDEQYF